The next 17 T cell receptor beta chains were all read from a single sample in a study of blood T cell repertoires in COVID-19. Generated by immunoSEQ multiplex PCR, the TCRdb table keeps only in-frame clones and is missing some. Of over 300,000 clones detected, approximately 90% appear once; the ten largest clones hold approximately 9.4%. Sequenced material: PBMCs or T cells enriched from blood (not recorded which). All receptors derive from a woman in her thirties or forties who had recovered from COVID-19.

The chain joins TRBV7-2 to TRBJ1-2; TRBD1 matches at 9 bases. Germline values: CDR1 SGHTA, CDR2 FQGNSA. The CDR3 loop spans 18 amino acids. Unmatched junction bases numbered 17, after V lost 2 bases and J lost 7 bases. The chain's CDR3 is CASSLIFGGTGGVGGYTF. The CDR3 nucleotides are TGTGCCAGCAGCTTAATCTTTGGGGGTACAGGGGGCGTGGGTGGCTACACCTTC.

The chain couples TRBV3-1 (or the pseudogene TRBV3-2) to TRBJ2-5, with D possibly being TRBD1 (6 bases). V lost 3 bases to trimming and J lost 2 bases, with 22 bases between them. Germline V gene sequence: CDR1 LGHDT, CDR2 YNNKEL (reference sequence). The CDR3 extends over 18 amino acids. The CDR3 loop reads CASSQDGLAQGQQETQYF. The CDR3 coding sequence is TGTGCCAGCAGCCAGGATGGTCTGGCACAGGGCCAACAAGAGACCCAGTACTTC.

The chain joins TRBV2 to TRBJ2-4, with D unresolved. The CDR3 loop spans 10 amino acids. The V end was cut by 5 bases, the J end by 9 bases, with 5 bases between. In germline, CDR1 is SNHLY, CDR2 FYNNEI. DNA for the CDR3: TGTGCCAGCAGTTCGGGCATTCAGTACTTC. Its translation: CASSSGIQYF.

The CDR3 reads CSVTRGSGNTIYF. CDR3 nucleotide sequence: TGCAGCGTCACCAGGGGCTCTGGAAACACCATATATTTT. The chain combines TRBV29-1 with TRBJ1-3, with D possibly TRBD1 on 6 matching bases. Trimming removed 6 bases at V and 0 bases at J, with 9 bases between. The CDR3 extends over 13 amino acids. The germline V gene encodes CDR1 SQVTM and CDR2 ANQGSEA.

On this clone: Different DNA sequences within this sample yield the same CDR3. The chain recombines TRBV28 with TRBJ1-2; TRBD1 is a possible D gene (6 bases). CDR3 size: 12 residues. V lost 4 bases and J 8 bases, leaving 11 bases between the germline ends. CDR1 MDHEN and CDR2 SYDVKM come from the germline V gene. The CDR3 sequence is CASSSQGLGYTF. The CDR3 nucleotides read TGTGCCAGCAGTTCGCAGGGGTTAGGCTACACCTTC.

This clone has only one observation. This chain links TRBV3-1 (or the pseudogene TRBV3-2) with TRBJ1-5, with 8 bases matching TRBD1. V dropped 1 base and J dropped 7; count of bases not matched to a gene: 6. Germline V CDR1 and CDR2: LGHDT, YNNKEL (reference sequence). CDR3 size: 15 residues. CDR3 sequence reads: CASSQGGQGRQPQHF. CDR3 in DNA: TGTGCCAGCAGCCAAGGAGGACAGGGTCGACAGCCCCAGCATTTT.

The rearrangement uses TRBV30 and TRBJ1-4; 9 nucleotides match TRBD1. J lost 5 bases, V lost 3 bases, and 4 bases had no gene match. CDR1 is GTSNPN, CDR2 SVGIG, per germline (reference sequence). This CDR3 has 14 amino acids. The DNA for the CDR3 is TGTGCCTGGAGCCCGGGACAGGGAAATGAAAAACTGTTTTTT. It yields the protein CAWSPGQGNEKLFF.

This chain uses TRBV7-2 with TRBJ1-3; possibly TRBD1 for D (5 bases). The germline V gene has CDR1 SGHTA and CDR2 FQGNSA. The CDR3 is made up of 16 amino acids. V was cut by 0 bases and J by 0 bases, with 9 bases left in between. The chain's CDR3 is CASSLAGARSGNTIYF. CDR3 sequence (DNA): TGTGCCAGCAGCTTAGCAGGGGCACGCTCTGGAAACACCATATATTTT.

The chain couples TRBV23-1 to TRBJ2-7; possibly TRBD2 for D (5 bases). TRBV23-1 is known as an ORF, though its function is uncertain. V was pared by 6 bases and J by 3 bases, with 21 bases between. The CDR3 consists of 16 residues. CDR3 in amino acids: CASRPTALVPFYEQYF. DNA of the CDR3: TGCGCCAGCAGACCAACTGCACTAGTGCCGTTCTACGAGCAGTACTTC.

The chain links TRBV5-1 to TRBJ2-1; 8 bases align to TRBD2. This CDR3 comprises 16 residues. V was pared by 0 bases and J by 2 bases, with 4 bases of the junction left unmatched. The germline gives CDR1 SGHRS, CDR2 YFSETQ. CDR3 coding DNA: TGCGCCAGCAGCTTGGTCGGGAGGGCCGCCTACAATGAGCAGTTCTTC. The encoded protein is CASSLVGRAAYNEQFF. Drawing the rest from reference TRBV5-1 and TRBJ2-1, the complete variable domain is KAGVTQTPRYLIKTRGQQVTLSCSPISGHRSVSWYQQTPGQGLQFLFEYFSETQRNKGNFPGRFSGRQFSNSRSEMNVSTLELGDSALYLCASSLVGRAAYNEQFFGPGTRLTVL.

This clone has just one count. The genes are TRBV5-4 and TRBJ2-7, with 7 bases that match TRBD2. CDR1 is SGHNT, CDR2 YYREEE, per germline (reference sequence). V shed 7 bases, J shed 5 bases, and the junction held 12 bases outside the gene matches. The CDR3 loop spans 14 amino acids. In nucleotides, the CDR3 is TGTGCCAGCTTCTCTGGCGGGAGTAACAACGAGCAGTACTTC. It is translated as CASFSGGSNNEQYF.

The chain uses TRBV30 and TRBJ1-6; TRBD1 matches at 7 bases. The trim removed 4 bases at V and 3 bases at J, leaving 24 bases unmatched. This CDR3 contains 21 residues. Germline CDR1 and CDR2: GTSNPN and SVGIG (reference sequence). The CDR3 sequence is CAWTLPYRGRVMVVYNSPLHF. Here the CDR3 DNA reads TGTGCCTGGACCCTTCCTTACAGGGGTAGGGTTATGGTGGTCTATAATTCACCCCTCCACTTT.

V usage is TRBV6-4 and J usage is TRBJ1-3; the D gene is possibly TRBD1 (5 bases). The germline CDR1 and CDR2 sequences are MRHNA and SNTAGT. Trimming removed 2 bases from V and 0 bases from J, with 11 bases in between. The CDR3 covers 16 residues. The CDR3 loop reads CASSDRTTDSGNTIYF. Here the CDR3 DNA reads TGTGCCAGCAGTGACAGAACGACAGACTCTGGAAACACCATATATTTT.

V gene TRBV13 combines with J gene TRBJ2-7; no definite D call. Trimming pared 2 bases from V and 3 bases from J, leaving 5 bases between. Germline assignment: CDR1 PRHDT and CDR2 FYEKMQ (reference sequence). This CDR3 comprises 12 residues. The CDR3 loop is CASSLTVYEQYF. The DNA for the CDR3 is TGTGCCAGCAGCTTAACTGTCTACGAGCAGTACTTC.

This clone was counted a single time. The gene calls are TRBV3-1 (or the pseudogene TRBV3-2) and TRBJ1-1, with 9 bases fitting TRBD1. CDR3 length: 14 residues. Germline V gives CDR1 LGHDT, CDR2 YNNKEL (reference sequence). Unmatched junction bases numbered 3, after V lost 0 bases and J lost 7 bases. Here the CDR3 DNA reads TGTGCCAGCAGCCAAGATCGGGACAGGGTTGAAGCTTTCTTT. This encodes CASSQDRDRVEAFF.

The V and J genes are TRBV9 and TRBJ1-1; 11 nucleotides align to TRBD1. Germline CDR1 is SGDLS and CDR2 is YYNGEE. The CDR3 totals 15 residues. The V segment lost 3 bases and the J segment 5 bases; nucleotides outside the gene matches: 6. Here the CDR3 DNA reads TGTGCCAGCAGCGAGGGGACAGGGGGAAATACTGAAGCTTTCTTT. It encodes CASSEGTGGNTEAFF.

Here the CDR3 DNA reads TGTGCCAGCGCGGGCGGGGGCTCCTACAATGAGCAGTTCTTC. Protein: CASAGGGSYNEQFF. V gene TRBV7-3 combines with J gene TRBJ2-1; 7 bases are a match to TRBD2. CDR3 length equals 14 residues. V was clipped by 8 bases and J by 0 bases; unmatched bases: 4. Germline CDR1 reads SGHTA; CDR2 reads FQGTGA.